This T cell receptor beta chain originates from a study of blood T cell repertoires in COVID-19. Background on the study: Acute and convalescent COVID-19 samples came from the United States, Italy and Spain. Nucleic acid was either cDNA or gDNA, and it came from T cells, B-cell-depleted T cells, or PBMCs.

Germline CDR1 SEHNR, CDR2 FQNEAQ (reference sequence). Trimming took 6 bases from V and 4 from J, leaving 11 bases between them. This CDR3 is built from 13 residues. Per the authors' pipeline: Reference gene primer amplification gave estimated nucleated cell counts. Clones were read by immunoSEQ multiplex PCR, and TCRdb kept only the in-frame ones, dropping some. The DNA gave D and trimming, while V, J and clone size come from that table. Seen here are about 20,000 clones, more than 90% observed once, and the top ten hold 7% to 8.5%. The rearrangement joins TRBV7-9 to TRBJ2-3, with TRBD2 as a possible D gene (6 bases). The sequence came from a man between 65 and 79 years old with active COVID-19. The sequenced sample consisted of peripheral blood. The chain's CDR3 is CASRGGSADTQYF. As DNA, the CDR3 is TGTGCCAGCAGGGGAGGTTCCGCAGATACGCAGTATTTT.